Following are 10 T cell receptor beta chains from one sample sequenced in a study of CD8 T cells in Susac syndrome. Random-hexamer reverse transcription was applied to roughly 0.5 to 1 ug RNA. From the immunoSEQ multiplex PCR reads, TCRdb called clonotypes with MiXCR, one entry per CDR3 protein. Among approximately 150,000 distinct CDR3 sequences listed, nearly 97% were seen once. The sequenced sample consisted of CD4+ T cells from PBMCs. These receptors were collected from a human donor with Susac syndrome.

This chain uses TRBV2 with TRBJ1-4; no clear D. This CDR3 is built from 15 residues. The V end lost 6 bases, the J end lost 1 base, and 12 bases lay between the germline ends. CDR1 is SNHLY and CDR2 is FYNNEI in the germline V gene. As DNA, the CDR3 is TGTGCCAGCAGGAGTACAAGCGTAACTAATGAAAAACTGTTTTTT. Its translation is CASRSTSVTNEKLFF.

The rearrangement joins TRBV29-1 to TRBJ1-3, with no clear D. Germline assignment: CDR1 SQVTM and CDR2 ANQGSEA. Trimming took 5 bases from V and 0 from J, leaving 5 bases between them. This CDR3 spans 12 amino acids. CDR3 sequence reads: CSVSGSGNTIYF. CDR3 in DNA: TGCAGCGTTTCCGGCTCTGGAAACACCATATATTTT.

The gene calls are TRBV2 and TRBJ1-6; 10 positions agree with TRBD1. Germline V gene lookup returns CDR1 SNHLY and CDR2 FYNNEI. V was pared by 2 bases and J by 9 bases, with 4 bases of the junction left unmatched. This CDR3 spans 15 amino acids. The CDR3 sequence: CASSESDRGRSPLHF. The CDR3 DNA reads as TGTGCCAGCAGTGAAAGCGACAGGGGGCGTTCACCCCTCCACTTT.

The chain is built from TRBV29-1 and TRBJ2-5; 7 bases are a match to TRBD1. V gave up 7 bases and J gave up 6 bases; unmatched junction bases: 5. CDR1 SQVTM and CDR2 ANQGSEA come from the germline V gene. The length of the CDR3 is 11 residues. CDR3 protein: CSARQGKTQYF. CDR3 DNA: TGCAGCGCAAGACAGGGAAAGACCCAGTACTTC.

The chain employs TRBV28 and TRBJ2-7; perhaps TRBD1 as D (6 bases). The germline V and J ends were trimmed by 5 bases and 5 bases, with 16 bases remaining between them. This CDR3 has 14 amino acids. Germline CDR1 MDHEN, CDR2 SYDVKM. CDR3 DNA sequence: TGTGCCAGCAGTCCTAACGACAGGAGAAACGAGCAGTACTTC. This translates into CASSPNDRRNEQYF.

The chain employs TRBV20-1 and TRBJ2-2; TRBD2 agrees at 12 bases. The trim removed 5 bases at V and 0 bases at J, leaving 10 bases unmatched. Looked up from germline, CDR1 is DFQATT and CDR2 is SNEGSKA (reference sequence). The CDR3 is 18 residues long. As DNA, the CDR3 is TGCAGTGCTCCCGACCCACTAGCGGGAGGACCGAACACCGGGGAGCTGTTTTTT. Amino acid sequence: CSAPDPLAGGPNTGELFF.

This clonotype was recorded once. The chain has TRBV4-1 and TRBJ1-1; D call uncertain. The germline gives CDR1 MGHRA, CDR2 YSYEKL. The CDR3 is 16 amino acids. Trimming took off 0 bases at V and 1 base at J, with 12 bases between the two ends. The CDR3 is CASSQEVTVQNTEAFF. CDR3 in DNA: TGCGCCAGCAGCCAAGAAGTTACGGTTCAGAACACTGAAGCTTTCTTT.

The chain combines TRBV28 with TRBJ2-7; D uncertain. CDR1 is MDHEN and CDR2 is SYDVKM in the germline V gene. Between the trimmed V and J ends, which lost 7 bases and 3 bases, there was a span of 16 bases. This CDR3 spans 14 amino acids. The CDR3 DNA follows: TGTGCCAGCACTTCCCCGAGTTCGGTCTACGAGCAGTACTTC. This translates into CASTSPSSVYEQYF.

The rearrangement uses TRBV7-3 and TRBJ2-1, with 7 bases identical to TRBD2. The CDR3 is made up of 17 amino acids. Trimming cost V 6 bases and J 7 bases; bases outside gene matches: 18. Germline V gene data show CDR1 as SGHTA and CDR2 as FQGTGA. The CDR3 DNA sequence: TGTGCCAGCAGTCGAATAGGATTAACGGGAGGAGTTAATGAGCAGTTCTTC. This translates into CASSRIGLTGGVNEQFF.

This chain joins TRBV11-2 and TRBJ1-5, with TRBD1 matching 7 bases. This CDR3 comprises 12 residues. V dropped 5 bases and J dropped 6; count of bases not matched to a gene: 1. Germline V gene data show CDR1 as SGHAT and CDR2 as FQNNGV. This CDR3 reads CASSQGGQPQHF. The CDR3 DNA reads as TGTGCCAGCAGCCAGGGGGGTCAGCCCCAGCATTTT.